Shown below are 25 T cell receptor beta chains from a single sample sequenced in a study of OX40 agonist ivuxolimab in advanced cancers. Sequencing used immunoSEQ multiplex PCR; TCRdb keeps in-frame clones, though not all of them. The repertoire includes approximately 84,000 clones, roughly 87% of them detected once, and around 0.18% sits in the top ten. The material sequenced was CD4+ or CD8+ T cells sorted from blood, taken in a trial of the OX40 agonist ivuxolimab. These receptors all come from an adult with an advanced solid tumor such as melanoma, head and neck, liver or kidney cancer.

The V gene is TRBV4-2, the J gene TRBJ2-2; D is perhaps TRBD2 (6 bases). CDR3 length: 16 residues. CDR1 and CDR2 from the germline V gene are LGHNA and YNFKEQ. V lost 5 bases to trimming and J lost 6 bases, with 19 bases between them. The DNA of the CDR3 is TGTGCCAGCAGCAAAGGGGAGCGGGCGTGGCCCGGGGAGCTGTTTTTT. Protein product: CASSKGERAWPGELFF.

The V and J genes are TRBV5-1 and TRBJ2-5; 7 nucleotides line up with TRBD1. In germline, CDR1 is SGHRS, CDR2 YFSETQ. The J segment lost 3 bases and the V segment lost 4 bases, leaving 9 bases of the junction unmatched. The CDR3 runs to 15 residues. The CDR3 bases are TGCGCCAGCAGCCCGGGCTGGACAGGAAAAGAGACCCAGTACTTC. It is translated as CASSPGWTGKETQYF. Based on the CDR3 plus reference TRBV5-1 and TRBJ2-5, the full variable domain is KAGVTQTPRYLIKTRGQQVTLSCSPISGHRSVSWYQQTPGQGLQFLFEYFSETQRNKGNFPGRFSGRQFSNSRSEMNVSTLELGDSALYLCASSPGWTGKETQYFGPGTRLLVL.

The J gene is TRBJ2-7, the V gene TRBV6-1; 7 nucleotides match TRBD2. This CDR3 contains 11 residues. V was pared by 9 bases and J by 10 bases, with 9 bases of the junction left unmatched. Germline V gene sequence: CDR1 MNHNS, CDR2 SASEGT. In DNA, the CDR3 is TGTGCCAGTACTGGACTAGAAGAACAGTACTTC. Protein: CASTGLEEQYF.

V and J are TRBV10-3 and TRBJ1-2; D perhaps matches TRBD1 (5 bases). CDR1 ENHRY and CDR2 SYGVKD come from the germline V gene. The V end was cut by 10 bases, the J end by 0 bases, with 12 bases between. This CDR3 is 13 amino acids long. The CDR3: CATLEGTNYGYTF. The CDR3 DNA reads TGTGCCACCCTCGAGGGGACTAACTATGGCTACACCTTC.

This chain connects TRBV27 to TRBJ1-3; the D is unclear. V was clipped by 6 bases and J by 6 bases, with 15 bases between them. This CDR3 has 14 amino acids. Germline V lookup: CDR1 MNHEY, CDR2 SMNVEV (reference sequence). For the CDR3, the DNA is TGTGCCAGCAGCCCAGGACGTCTGGAAAACACCATATATTTT. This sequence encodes CASSPGRLENTIYF.

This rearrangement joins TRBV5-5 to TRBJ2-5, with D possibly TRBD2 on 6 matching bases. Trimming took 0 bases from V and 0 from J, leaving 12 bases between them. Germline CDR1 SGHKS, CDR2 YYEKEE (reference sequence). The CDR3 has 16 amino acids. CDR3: CASSLAVWGDQETQYF. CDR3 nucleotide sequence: TGTGCCAGCAGCTTGGCGGTGTGGGGGGACCAAGAGACCCAGTACTTC. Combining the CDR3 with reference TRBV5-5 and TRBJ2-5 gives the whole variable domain DAGVTQSPTHLIKTRGQQVTLRCSPISGHKSVSWYQQVLGQGPQFIFQYYEKEERGRGNFPDRFSARQFPNYSSELNVNALLLGDSALYLCASSLAVWGDQETQYFGPGTRLLVL.

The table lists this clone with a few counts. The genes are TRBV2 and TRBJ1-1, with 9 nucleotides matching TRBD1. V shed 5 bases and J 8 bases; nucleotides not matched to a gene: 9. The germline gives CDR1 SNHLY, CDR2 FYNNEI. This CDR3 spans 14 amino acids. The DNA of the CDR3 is TGTGCCAGCAGTATCACCGGACAGGGGTCCGAAGCTTTCTTT. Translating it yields CASSITGQGSEAFF.

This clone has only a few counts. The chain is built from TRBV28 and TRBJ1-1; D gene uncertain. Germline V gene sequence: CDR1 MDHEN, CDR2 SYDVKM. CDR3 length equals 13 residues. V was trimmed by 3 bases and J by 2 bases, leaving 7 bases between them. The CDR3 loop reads CASSLRINTEAFF. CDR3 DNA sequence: TGTGCCAGCAGTTTGAGGATCAACACTGAAGCTTTCTTT.

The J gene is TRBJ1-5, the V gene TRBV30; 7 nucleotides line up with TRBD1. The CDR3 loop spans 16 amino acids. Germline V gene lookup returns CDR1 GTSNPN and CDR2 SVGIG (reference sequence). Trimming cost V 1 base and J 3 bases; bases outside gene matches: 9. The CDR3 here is CAWSAETGRTNQPQHF. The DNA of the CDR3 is TGTGCCTGGAGTGCGGAGACAGGGAGGACCAATCAGCCCCAGCATTTT.

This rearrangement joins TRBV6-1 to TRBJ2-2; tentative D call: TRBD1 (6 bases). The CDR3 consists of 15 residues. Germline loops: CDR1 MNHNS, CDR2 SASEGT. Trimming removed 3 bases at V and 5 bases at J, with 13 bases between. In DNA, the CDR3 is TGTGCCAGCAGTGATTTTCAGGGGCCTACCGGGGAGCTGTTTTTT. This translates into CASSDFQGPTGELFF.

In DNA, the CDR3 is TGTGCCATCAGTCTGACTGGGATCTCCTACAATGAGCAGTTCTTC. It encodes CAISLTGISYNEQFF. The V and J genes are TRBV10-3 and TRBJ2-1; D gene ambiguous. The V end was cut by 5 bases, the J end by 0 bases, with 11 bases between. This CDR3 is 15 amino acids long. Germline-derived CDR1 and CDR2 are ENHRY and SYGVKD.

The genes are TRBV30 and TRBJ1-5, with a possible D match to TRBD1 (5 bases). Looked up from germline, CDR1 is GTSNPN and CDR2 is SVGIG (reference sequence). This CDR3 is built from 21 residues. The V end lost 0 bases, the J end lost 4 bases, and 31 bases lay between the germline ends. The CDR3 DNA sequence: TGTGCCTGGAGTGTAGGACGGGGACGGGCTCCGAATCATGGGTGGAATCAGCCCCAGCATTTT. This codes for CAWSVGRGRAPNHGWNQPQHF.

The CDR3 DNA is TGTGCCAGTAGTATAGAGGGCAGCTCTGGGGCCAACGTCCTGACTTTC. Translation gives CASSIEGSSGANVLTF. The chain has TRBV19 and TRBJ2-6; D gene unclear. Germline CDR1 and CDR2: LNHDA and SQIVND (reference sequence). The CDR3 has 16 residues. Trimming pared 0 bases from V and 0 bases from J, leaving 6 bases between.

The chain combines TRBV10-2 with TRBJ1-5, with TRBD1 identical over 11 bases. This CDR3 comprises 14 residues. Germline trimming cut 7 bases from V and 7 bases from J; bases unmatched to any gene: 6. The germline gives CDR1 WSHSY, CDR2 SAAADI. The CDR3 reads CASTGQGALQPQHF. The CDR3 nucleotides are TGCGCCAGCACCGGACAGGGGGCATTACAGCCCCAGCATTTT.

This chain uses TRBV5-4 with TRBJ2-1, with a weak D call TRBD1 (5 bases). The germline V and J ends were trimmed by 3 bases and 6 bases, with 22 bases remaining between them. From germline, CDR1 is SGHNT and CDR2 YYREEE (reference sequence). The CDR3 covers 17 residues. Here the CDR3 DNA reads TGTGCCAGCAGCTCGCTTACTGACAGCCGGACCGGCAATGAGCAGTTCTTC. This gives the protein CASSSLTDSRTGNEQFF. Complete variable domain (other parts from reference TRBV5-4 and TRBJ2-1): ETGVTQSPTHLIKTRGQQVTLRCSSQSGHNTVSWYQQALGQGPQFIFQYYREEENGRGNFPPRFSGLQFPNYSSELNVNALELDDSALYLCASSSLTDSRTGNEQFFGPGTRLTVL.

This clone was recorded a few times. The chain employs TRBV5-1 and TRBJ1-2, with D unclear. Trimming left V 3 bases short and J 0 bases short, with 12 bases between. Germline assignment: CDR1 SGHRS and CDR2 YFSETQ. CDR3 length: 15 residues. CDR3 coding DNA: TGCGCCAGCAGCTCCCCCTTCGACACTAACTATGGCTACACCTTC. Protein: CASSSPFDTNYGYTF. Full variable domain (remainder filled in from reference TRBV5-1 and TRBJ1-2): KAGVTQTPRYLIKTRGQQVTLSCSPISGHRSVSWYQQTPGQGLQFLFEYFSETQRNKGNFPGRFSGRQFSNSRSEMNVSTLELGDSALYLCASSSPFDTNYGYTFGSGTRLTVV.

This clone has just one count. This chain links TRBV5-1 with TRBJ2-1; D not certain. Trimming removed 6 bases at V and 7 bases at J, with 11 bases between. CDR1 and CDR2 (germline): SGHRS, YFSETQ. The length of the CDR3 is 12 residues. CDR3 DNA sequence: TGCGCCAGCATAAACGACTGGAATGAGCAGTTCTTC. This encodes CASINDWNEQFF.

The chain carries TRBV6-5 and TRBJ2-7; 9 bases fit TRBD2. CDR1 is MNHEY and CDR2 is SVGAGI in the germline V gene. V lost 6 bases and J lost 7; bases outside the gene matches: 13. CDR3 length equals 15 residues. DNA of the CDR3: TGTGCCAGCAGCGAAAGGATCGGGACTAGCCGGGAGCAGTACTTC. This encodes CASSERIGTSREQYF.

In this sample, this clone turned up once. The DNA for the CDR3 is TGTGCCAGTAGTACGCTAGCGGGAGTCTCCCGCGATGAGCAGTTCTTC. This sequence encodes CASSTLAGVSRDEQFF. This rearrangement joins TRBV19 to TRBJ2-1; 10 bases agree with TRBD2. The ends lost 4 bases at V and 8 bases at J; junction bases unmatched: 11. CDR1 and CDR2 (germline): LNHDA, SQIVND (reference sequence). This CDR3 is 16 amino acids long.

The CDR3 here is CASSFTGPHEQYF. CDR3 sequence (DNA): TGTGCCAGCAGTTTTACAGGGCCGCACGAGCAGTACTTC. J is TRBJ2-7 and V is TRBV28; D is perhaps TRBD1 (6 bases). The V end was cut by 3 bases, the J end by 5 bases, with 11 bases between. The CDR3 sequence is 13 residues long. The germline gives CDR1 MDHEN, CDR2 SYDVKM.

The CDR3 sequence is CSVGPGMGTEAFF. The CDR3 DNA follows: TGCAGCGTGGGTCCGGGGATGGGCACTGAAGCTTTCTTT. This chain joins TRBV29-1 and TRBJ1-1; no clear D gene. Germline lookup yields CDR1 SQVTM and CDR2 ANQGSEA. The CDR3 is 13 residues long. Trimming shortened V by 6 bases and J by 4 bases, and 15 bases separated the two germline ends.

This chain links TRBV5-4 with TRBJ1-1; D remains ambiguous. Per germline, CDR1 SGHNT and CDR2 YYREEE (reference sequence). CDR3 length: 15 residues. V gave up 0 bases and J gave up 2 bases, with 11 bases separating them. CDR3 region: CASSLEQTLNTEAFF. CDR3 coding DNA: TGTGCCAGCAGCTTGGAACAGACTCTCAACACTGAAGCTTTCTTT.

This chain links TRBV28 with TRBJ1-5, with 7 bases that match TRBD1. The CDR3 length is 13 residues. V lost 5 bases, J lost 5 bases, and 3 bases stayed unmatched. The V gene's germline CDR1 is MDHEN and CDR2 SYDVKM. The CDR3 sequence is CASSGDSHQPQHF. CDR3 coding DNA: TGTGCCAGCAGTGGGGACAGCCATCAGCCCCAGCATTTT. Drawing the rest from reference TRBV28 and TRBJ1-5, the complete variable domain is DVKVTQSSRYLVKRTGEKVFLECVQDMDHENMFWYRQDPGLGLRLIYFSYDVKMKEKGDIPEGYSVSREKKERFSLILESASTNQTSMYLCASSGDSHQPQHFGDGTRLSIL.

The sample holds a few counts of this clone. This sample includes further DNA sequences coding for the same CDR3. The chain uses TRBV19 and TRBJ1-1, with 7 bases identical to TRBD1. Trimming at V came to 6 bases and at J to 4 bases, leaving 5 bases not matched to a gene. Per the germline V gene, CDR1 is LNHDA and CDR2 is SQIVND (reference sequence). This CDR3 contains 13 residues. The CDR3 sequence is CASRLQGGTEAFF. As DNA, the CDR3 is TGTGCCAGTAGGCTCCAGGGGGGCACTGAAGCTTTCTTT. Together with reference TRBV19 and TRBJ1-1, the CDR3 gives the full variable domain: DGGITQSPKYLFRKEGQNVTLSCEQNLNHDAMYWYRQDPGQGLRLIYYSQIVNDFQKGDIAEGYSVSREKKESFPLTVTSAQKNPTAFYLCASRLQGGTEAFFGQGTRLTVV.

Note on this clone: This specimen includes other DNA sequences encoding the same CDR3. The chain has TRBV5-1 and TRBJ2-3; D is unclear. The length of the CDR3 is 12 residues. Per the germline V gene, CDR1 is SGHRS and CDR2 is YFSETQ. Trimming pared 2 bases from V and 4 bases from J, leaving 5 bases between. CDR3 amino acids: CASSLQPDTQYF. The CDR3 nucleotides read TGCGCCAGCAGCTTACAGCCAGATACGCAGTATTTT.